A selection of T cell receptor beta chains follows, all from one sample in a study of patients and donors after allogeneic stem cell transplantation. TCRdb passed the RT-PCR reads through MiXCR, listing each CDR3 protein once. The table shows 150,000 or so distinct CDR3 sequences, with 24% occurring only once. Sequences were obtained from blood, either unsorted or a sorted T cell fraction (not recorded which). All receptors derive from a human donor who was either an allogeneic HSCT recipient or a stem cell or donor lymphocyte infusion donor (not recorded which). It is not recorded whose cells these are; they may come from a transplant donor. The CDR3 runs from the conserved cysteine through the conserved F or W. Fields, in order: CDR3 DNA, CDR3 protein, V gene, clone size, J gene, D gene. D genes are given only for firm matches. Clone sizes are given selectively: once, few, many, or a class where the clone is expanded.

CDR3 DNA: TGTGCCAGCAGCTCGGGCTGGGGTGAAGCTTTCTTT; CDR3 protein: CASSSGWGEAFF; V gene: TRBV7-2; clone size: many; J gene: TRBJ1-1; D gene: -
CDR3 DNA: TGTGCCACCAGCAGAGATCCGCCGGGTGAGGCTTTCTTT; CDR3 protein: CATSRDPPGEAFF; V gene: TRBV15; clone size: -; J gene: TRBJ1-1; D gene: -
CDR3 DNA: TGTGCCACCAGTGATTCCTGGACTAGCGGGAGTCCCTACAATGAGCAGTTCTTC; CDR3 protein: CATSDSWTSGSPYNEQFF; V gene: TRBV24-1; clone size: few; J gene: TRBJ2-1; D gene: TRBD2
CDR3 DNA: TGTGCCAGCAGTAAACGCCGGGACAGGGTATTCGAGCAGTACTTC; CDR3 protein: CASSKRRDRVFEQYF; V gene: TRBV19; clone size: few; J gene: TRBJ2-7; D gene: TRBD1
CDR3 DNA: TGCAGTGCTGAGAGAGGGGACTATGGCTACACCTTC; CDR3 protein: CSAERGDYGYTF; V gene: TRBV20-1; clone size: few; J gene: TRBJ1-2; D gene: -
CDR3 DNA: TGTGCCAGCGGCCTCAGGACAGGGGGCGATGGCTACACCTTC; CDR3 protein: CASGLRTGGDGYTF; V gene: TRBV12-3/TRBV12-4; clone size: few; J gene: TRBJ1-2; D gene: TRBD1
CDR3 DNA: TGCAGTGCAGACCCCCGGCGCGGTTCCTATGGCTACACCTTC; CDR3 protein: CSADPRRGSYGYTF; V gene: TRBV20-1; clone size: few; J gene: TRBJ1-2; D gene: -
CDR3 DNA: TGCGCCAGCAGCCCCCAGGGGGGGGAACAGCCCCAGCATTTT; CDR3 protein: CASSPQGGEQPQHF; V gene: TRBV5-1; clone size: few; J gene: TRBJ1-5; D gene: TRBD1
CDR3 DNA: TGCAGCGTTACCAACACCGGGGAGCTGTTTTTT; CDR3 protein: CSVTNTGELFF; V gene: TRBV29-1; clone size: -; J gene: TRBJ2-2; D gene: -
CDR3 DNA: TGTGCCTGGAGTGTTCAGACAGACGATCAGCCCCAGCATTTT; CDR3 protein: CAWSVQTDDQPQHF; V gene: TRBV30; clone size: -; J gene: TRBJ1-5; D gene: -
CDR3 DNA: TGTGCCAGCAGCCAAGAACCGAAGAGTACAGGGGCAGTGAGCAATCAGCCCCAGCATTTT; CDR3 protein: CASSQEPKSTGAVSNQPQHF; V gene: TRBV14; clone size: few; J gene: TRBJ1-5; D gene: TRBD1